A selection of T cell receptor beta chains follows, all from one sample in a study of shared clonotypes between healthy human individuals. Using immunoSEQ multiplex PCR, the repertoire was profiled, and TCRdb retains in-frame clones only, with some absent. The table includes 1.6 million or so clones, about 98.5% detected once. Sequencing input: naive CD4+ T cells sorted from blood. The receptors shown here come from a man between 25 and 39 years old in good health. Both conserved end residues are part of each CDR3. A D gene is named only where the DNA matches it firmly. Rows give clone size only sometimes, using once, few, many, or a class for an expanded clone.

TRBV5-4,TRBJ2-5,.,.,TGTGCCAGCAGCTTTCAGGGATTCCAAGAGACCCAGTACTTC,CASSFQGFQETQYF
TRBV18,TRBJ2-7,.,.,TGTGCCAGCTCACCCCCCGGCTGGCTAGCTATCTACGAGCAGTACTTC,CASSPPGWLAIYEQYF
TRBV7-2,TRBJ2-7,.,TRBD1,TGTGCCAGCAGCCCGGACAGGTCGTCCTCCTACGAGCAGTACTTC,CASSPDRSSSYEQYF
TRBV7-9,TRBJ2-1,.,TRBD2,TGTGCCAGCAGCTCGGAGCGGGAGGGCCTTATCAACAATGAGCAGTTCTTC,CASSSEREGLINNEQFF
TRBV7-8,TRBJ2-7,.,TRBD1,TGTGCCAGCAGCTTAGTAGGGGACAGGGGGCTATGGCAGTACTTC,CASSLVGDRGLWQYF
TRBV29-1,TRBJ2-3,.,TRBD2,TGCAGCGTCCGGGGACTAGCCGCAGATACGCAGTATTTT,CSVRGLAADTQYF
TRBV5-5,TRBJ2-7,.,.,TGTGCCAGCAGCACGTTCTGGGCGAGTCTGGGTTACGAGCAGTACTTC,CASSTFWASLGYEQYF
TRBV2,TRBJ2-1,few,.,TGTGCCAGCAGTGGACAGGCTTCCTACAATGAGCAGTTCTTC,CASSGQASYNEQFF
TRBV28,TRBJ2-5,.,.,TGTGCCAGCAGTTCCCAAACCGGGACGAAATTTAAGACCCAGTACTTC,CASSSQTGTKFKTQYF
TRBV27,TRBJ1-2,once,.,TGTGCCAGCAGTCCGGGGCGCTGGGACTATGGCTACACCTTC,CASSPGRWDYGYTF
TRBV19,TRBJ1-1,.,.,TGTGCCAGTAGTATAGCAGGAGGAAAGGACACTGAAGCTTTCTTT,CASSIAGGKDTEAFF
TRBV19,TRBJ2-2,.,.,TGTGCCAGTAGTACCCTACCCAGGGCGGCCGGGGAGCTGTTTTTT,CASSTLPRAAGELFF
TRBV28,TRBJ2-7,.,.,TGTGCCAGCACCCCGCCAGGGAAGATCTACGAGCAGTACTTC,CASTPPGKIYEQYF
TRBV7-2,TRBJ2-7,.,.,TGTGCCAGCAGCCCTCGACTGGGATCTCTCGCCTACGAGCAGTACTTC,CASSPRLGSLAYEQYF
TRBV10-3,TRBJ2-5,.,TRBD2,TGTGCCATCAGTAGGACCGGGACTAGACAAGAGACCCAGTACTTC,CAISRTGTRQETQYF
TRBV18,TRBJ2-3,.,.,TGTGCCAGCTCACCACTGTTGGGGGTTGGGGAAGATACGCAGTATTTT,CASSPLLGVGEDTQYF
TRBV4-1,TRBJ1-3,.,TRBD1,TGCGCCAGCAGCCAAGCGCGACAGGGGGAAAGTCCTGGAAACACCATATATTTT,CASSQARQGESPGNTIYF